Sequencing of this T cell receptor (beta chain) was carried out in a study of cytomegalovirus exposure and HLA in healthy donors. Regarding the study as a whole: In vitro data verified a few CMV-associated chains as specific for CMV antigens.

Notes on this clone: Its cognate antigen is unknown.

Clones were read by immunoSEQ multiplex PCR, and TCRdb kept only the in-frame ones, dropping some. The repertoire consists of 170,000 or so clones, with about 80% occurring once and the leading ten covering 2.5% to 3%. Sequencing used PBMCs. This TCR came from a woman aged 18-29 years in good health and CMV-seropositive.

The CDR3 DNA follows: TGTGCCAGCAGCTTAGGAGACAGAGAGACCCAGTACTTC. This encodes CASSLGDRETQYF. The chain has TRBV11-3 and TRBJ2-5; tentative D call: TRBD1 (5 bases). The CDR3 consists of 13 residues. Germline V gene data show CDR1 as SGHNT and CDR2 as YENEEA. V was pared by 1 base and J by 4 bases, with 7 bases between.